These T cell receptor beta chains were read from a single sample in a study of T cell repertoires in cytomegalovirus infection. Their target antigens are unknown. TCRdb reprocessed the reads via MiXCR and lists one record per CDR3 protein. The sample has about 24,000 distinct CDR3 sequences, under 25% seen once. The starting material was CD8+ T cells from cultured PBMCs, obtained from culture after CMV antigen stimulation. Receptors originate from a human donor in good health (CMV status not recorded). Some clones in this sample may be carry-over from other donors' samples. Each CDR3 is given with its conserved first and last residue.

j_call v_call cdr3_aa
TRBJ2-7 TRBV25-1 CASSEWTGGPGEQYF
TRBJ1-1 TRBV19 CASSATGAGPEAFF
TRBJ2-7 TRBV7-9 CASSPGVSYEQYF
TRBJ1-1 TRBV5-8 CASSVRGNPEAFF
TRBJ2-1 TRBV7-2 CASSLGFSSGVYNEQFF
TRBJ2-1 TRBV7-8 CASSFRQGQGYNEQFF
TRBJ2-5 TRBV3-1 CASSQVKSPTETQYF
TRBJ2-7 TRBV15 CATSRGTTYEQYF
TRBJ1-1 TRBV19 CASILGQGNTEAFF
TRBJ2-6 TRBV9 CASSVDPQGPYSGANVLTF
TRBJ1-2 TRBV7-2 CASSARTVGYTF
TRBJ1-4 TRBV4-3 CASSQSLTGNEKLFF
TRBJ2-2 TRBV14 CASSTTGLWTGELFF
TRBJ2-1 TRBV6-2/TRBV6-3 CASSYSTQEGDYNEQFF
TRBJ2-4 TRBV28 CASSVTGSAKNIQYF
TRBJ1-6 TRBV7-9 CASSFWQPNSPLHF
TRBJ2-2 TRBV7-8 CASSRQFQNTGELFF
TRBJ1-1 TRBV6-2/TRBV6-3 CASNSLRDTNTEAFF
TRBJ2-7 TRBV7-2 CASSLVGDSSYEQYF
TRBJ1-1 TRBV12-3/TRBV12-4 CASSPGTGGTEAFF
TRBJ1-5 TRBV6-1 CASTPLFNQPQHF
TRBJ2-1 TRBV9 CASSVFSGRYNEQFF
TRBJ2-3 TRBV2 CASSARQGAWDTQYF
TRBJ2-2 TRBV27 CASSSTVLAGARSGTGELFF
TRBJ1-5 TRBV7-6 CASSLDQYQPQHF
TRBJ1-1 TRBV19 CASSIDEGRWGEAFF
TRBJ1-6 TRBV5-6 CASSLASGSDNNSPLHF
TRBJ1-6 TRBV13 CASSSETGLVRPLHF
TRBJ2-7 TRBV7-9 CASSSIDPRRGHEQYF
TRBJ1-4 TRBV27 CASRSHRMGGEKLFF
TRBJ1-6 TRBV12-3/TRBV12-4 CASSLGQTSYNSPLHF
TRBJ1-5 TRBV7-6 CASSLGTTGNQPQHF
TRBJ2-7 TRBV4-1 CASSQTANTYEQYF
TRBJ2-2 TRBV27 CASSLGGSPRELFF
TRBJ1-5 TRBV20-1 CSARDRQTNQPQHF
TRBJ1-4 TRBV14 CASSHQPRRGHRSQEKLFF
TRBJ1-1 TRBV20-1 CSARDASRGVVSEAFF